This T cell receptor (beta chain) came from a study of shared clonotypes between healthy human individuals. Here immunoSEQ multiplex PCR was the method, and the copy in TCRdb shows in-frame clones only, minus some. The profile shows fewer than 1.6 million clones, approximately 98.5% of them singletons. This clonotype was obtained from a man aged 30 to 39 in good health. Sequenced material: naive CD4+ T cells sorted from blood. The sample's subset: CD45RA+ positively selected.

This CDR3 reads CASSLPRLAEQFF. The CDR3 DNA reads TGTGCCAGCAGCCTCCCACGGCTAGCTGAGCAGTTCTTC. V gene TRBV7-2 combines with J gene TRBJ2-1; D is perhaps TRBD2 (5 bases). In germline, CDR1 is SGHTA, CDR2 FQGNSA. Trimming shortened V by 5 bases and J by 9 bases, and 14 bases separated the two germline ends. The CDR3 is 13 residues long.